In this sample, the clone carrying this T cell receptor (beta chain) turned up once. The source of the sample is a study of blood T cell repertoires in COVID-19. Study information: Donors in the United States, Italy and Spain gave samples during acute or convalescent COVID-19. PBMCs, B-cell-depleted T cells, or T cells provided the cDNA or gDNA that made up the material.

Per the study methods: Reference gene primers were amplified, and this amplification served to estimate nucleated cell counts. Using immunoSEQ multiplex PCR, the repertoire was profiled, and TCRdb retains in-frame clones only, with some absent. V and J calls and clone size follow that table, whereas D and trimming were derived from the DNA. The table shows about 44,000 clones, with around 80% occurring only once. Trimming stripped 5 bases from V and 4 bases from J, with 17 bases between. The CDR3 extends over 16 amino acids. Germline-derived CDR1 and CDR2 are SEHNR and FQNEAQ (reference sequence). The chain recombines TRBV7-9 with TRBJ1-4, with D unresolved. The sequenced material came from peripheral blood. The clonotype originates from a human donor in a cohort sampled during active COVID-19. In DNA form, the CDR3 reads TGTGCCAGCAGCCCCGTACCCTTAGGAGGTAATGAAAAACTGTTTTTT. Residues: CASSPVPLGGNEKLFF.